Listed here are 4 T cell receptor delta chains from one sample, sequenced in a study of gamma-delta T cells after stem cell transplantation. TCRdb re-called the RT-PCR reads through CATT. Found here are approximately 2,000 delta-chain clones, about 15% of them singletons; the top ten hold roughly 27%. Input material: gamma-delta T cells. These receptors all stem from a human donor. It is not recorded whose cells these are; they may come from a transplant donor.

This clone was observed a few times. The chain uses TRDV2 and TRDJ3; 12 bases agree with TRDD3. This CDR3 is 19 amino acids long. Trimming at V came to 3 bases and at J to 3 bases, leaving 8 bases not matched to a gene. Germline CDR1 GEAIGNYY, CDR2 EKD. CDR3 nucleotide sequence: TGTGCCTGTGACTCCCTACTGGGGGATACTTTCTGGGACACCCGACAGATGTTTTTC. Protein product: CACDSLLGDTFWDTRQMFF.

The J gene was recorded as TRDJ1; no V gene was called; the listed D gene, TRDD3, was not tested against the DNA. CDR3 length equals 17 residues. The CDR3, as DNA: TGTGCCTGTGACACCGTCGGCCGTGGGGGATACGTCTATAAACTCATCTTT. It specifies CACDTVGRGGYVYKLIF.

This chain uses TRDV2 with TRDJ1; 13 positions match TRDD3. TCRdb offers no J gene call, so here the DNA was matched to germline to obtain one. The junction had 12 bases not matched to a gene; V was cut back by 1 base and J by 2 bases. The CDR3 spans 19 residues. The germline V gene encodes CDR1 GEAIGNYY and CDR2 EKD. The CDR3 DNA follows: TGTGCCTGTGACACGATTGTACTGGGGGATACGCGAGAAACCGATAAACTCATCTTT. Residues: CACDTIVLGDTRETDKLIF.

The chain combines TRDV2 with TRDJ1, with TRDD3 identical over 8 bases. With 0 bases clipped from V and 0 bases from J, the junction kept 20 bases outside the gene matches. Germline V gene data show CDR1 as GEAIGNYY and CDR2 as EKD. CDR3 length: 21 amino acids. CDR3 amino acids: CACDTVQWGDKSDSDTDKLIF. CDR3 in DNA: TGTGCCTGTGACACCGTTCAGTGGGGGGATAAATCCGACTCAGACACCGATAAACTCATCTTT.